A single sample gave rise to the 16 T cell receptor beta chains below, sequenced in a study of blood T cell repertoires in COVID-19. Sequencing was performed with immunoSEQ multiplex PCR; in TCRdb, only in-frame clones are kept and a portion is missing. The table has under 300,000 clones, over 75% seen once; the top ten hold less than 20%. The sequenced sample was PBMCs or T cells enriched from blood (not recorded which). Every receptor here comes from a man between 18 and 35 years old who had recovered from COVID-19.

CDR3 amino acids: CASSFGDRAYEQYF. CDR3 in DNA: TGTGCCAGCAGCTTCGGAGACCGAGCCTACGAGCAGTACTTC. The V gene is TRBV11-3, the J gene TRBJ2-7, with D uncertain. The germline V gene has CDR1 SGHNT and CDR2 YENEEA. Trimming took off 3 bases at V and 2 bases at J, with 11 bases between the two ends. The CDR3 spans 14 residues.

The genes are TRBV13 and TRBJ2-6; D ambiguous. Trimming stripped 3 bases from V and 0 bases from J, with 9 bases between. The CDR3 is 16 residues long. Per the germline V gene, CDR1 is PRHDT and CDR2 is FYEKMQ (reference sequence). This CDR3 reads CASSFVQVSGANVLTF. The CDR3 DNA follows: TGTGCCAGCAGCTTTGTTCAGGTCTCTGGGGCCAACGTCCTGACTTTC.

The J gene is TRBJ2-2, the V gene TRBV6-5, with 8 nucleotides matching TRBD1. The CDR3 sequence is 13 residues long. V lost 6 bases to trimming and J lost 7 bases; unmatched junction nucleotides: 4. Germline values: CDR1 MNHEY, CDR2 SVGAGI. This CDR3 reads CASRAGGFGELFF. In nucleotides, the CDR3 is TGTGCCAGCAGGGCAGGGGGCTTCGGGGAGCTGTTTTTT.

The V and J genes are TRBV7-9 and TRBJ1-2; D unresolved. This CDR3 is built from 12 residues. Germline CDR1 and CDR2: SEHNR and FQNEAQ (reference sequence). Trimming pared 3 bases from V and 4 bases from J, leaving 6 bases between. DNA of the CDR3: TGTGCCAGCAGCTTTCGTTCCTATGGCTACACCTTC. Translating it yields CASSFRSYGYTF.

The CDR3 region is CASAQLGQGNSPLHF. CDR3 sequence (DNA): TGTGCCAGCGCTCAGCTCGGACAGGGGAATTCACCCCTCCACTTT. V and J are TRBV6-5 and TRBJ1-6; TRBD1 agrees at 9 bases. Germline V gives CDR1 MNHEY, CDR2 SVGAGI. V lost 8 bases to trimming and J lost 7 bases; unmatched junction nucleotides: 9. The CDR3 consists of 15 residues.

The chain couples TRBV9 to TRBJ2-1, with 8 positions matching TRBD2. The germline V gene encodes CDR1 SGDLS and CDR2 YYNGEE. The CDR3 contains 16 residues. V shed 0 bases, J shed 3 bases, and the junction held 5 bases outside the gene matches. This CDR3 is CASSVGPAGVYNEQFF. The CDR3 region has the DNA TGTGCCAGCAGCGTAGGACCAGCGGGGGTCTACAATGAGCAGTTCTTC.

The V and J genes are TRBV5-6 and TRBJ2-3; 8 bases match TRBD1. The CDR3 is made up of 16 amino acids. Germline CDR1 is SGHDT and CDR2 is YYEEEE. V gave up 3 bases and J gave up 2 bases; unmatched junction bases: 8. CDR3 sequence (DNA): TGTGCCAGCAGCTCAGGGGGCGGGACCCACACAGATACGCAGTATTTT. Protein sequence: CASSSGGGTHTDTQYF.

The chain combines TRBV5-1 with TRBJ1-5, with D maybe TRBD1 (6 bases). V lost 4 bases and J 4 bases, leaving 12 bases between the germline ends. Germline V lookup: CDR1 SGHRS, CDR2 YFSETQ. CDR3 length: 14 residues. The CDR3 is CASSPDSPNQPQHF. DNA for the CDR3: TGCGCCAGCAGCCCGGACAGCCCGAATCAGCCCCAGCATTTT.

The chain carries TRBV4-2 and TRBJ1-5, with 8 bases that match TRBD1. Germline V lookup: CDR1 LGHNA, CDR2 YNFKEQ. V dropped 4 bases and J dropped 7; count of bases not matched to a gene: 6. The CDR3 covers 14 residues. The CDR3 protein is CASSLGQGGQPQHF. Written as DNA, the CDR3 is TGTGCCAGCAGCCTTGGACAGGGAGGACAGCCCCAGCATTTT.

The CDR3 sequence is CASSSQGGLSNQPQHF. The CDR3 nucleotides are TGTGCCAGCAGCTCGCAGGGCGGTTTAAGCAATCAGCCCCAGCATTTT. This chain connects TRBV5-5 to TRBJ1-5; D might be TRBD1 (5 bases). Trimming removed 3 bases from V and 1 base from J, with 14 bases in between. The germline CDR1 and CDR2 sequences are SGHKS and YYEKEE (reference sequence). The CDR3 spans 16 residues.

The sample holds one count of this clone. V and J are TRBV14 and TRBJ2-7; 8 bases line up with TRBD1. The ends lost 7 bases at V and 4 bases at J; junction bases unmatched: 21. The CDR3 runs 18 residues. The germline V gene encodes CDR1 SGHDN and CDR2 FVKESK. The CDR3 loop is CASILPGRRGQVPYEQYF. DNA of the CDR3: TGTGCCAGCATCTTACCCGGGCGGAGGGGACAGGTGCCATACGAGCAGTACTTC.

The V and J genes are TRBV7-2 and TRBJ2-2, with TRBD2 matching 8 bases. Germline V gene data show CDR1 as SGHTA and CDR2 as FQGNSA. This CDR3 has 14 residues. Trimming at V came to 7 bases and at J to 1 base, leaving 2 bases not matched to a gene. Here the CDR3 reads CASTGGRNTGELFF. As DNA, the CDR3 is TGTGCCAGCACGGGGGGGAGGAACACCGGGGAGCTGTTTTTT.

This chain links TRBV7-2 with TRBJ2-3, with TRBD2 matching 9 bases. CDR3 length: 15 residues. The ends lost 3 bases at V and 6 bases at J; junction bases unmatched: 7. Per the germline V gene, CDR1 is SGHTA and CDR2 is FQGNSA. CDR3 in amino acids: CASSLGLAQGDTQYF. The CDR3, as DNA: TGTGCCAGCAGCTTGGGACTAGCCCAGGGGGATACGCAGTATTTT.

This sequence joins TRBV6-5 and TRBJ1-1, with D possibly being TRBD1 (5 bases). The CDR3 is made up of 12 amino acids. Looked up from germline, CDR1 is MNHEY and CDR2 is SVGAGI. The ends were cut back, 8 bases at V and 5 bases at J, with 12 bases in the middle. The CDR3 protein is CASRGGETEAFF. Here the CDR3 DNA reads TGTGCCAGCCGGGGAGGGGAAACTGAAGCTTTCTTT.

This chain joins TRBV7-9 and TRBJ1-4, with a weak D call TRBD1 (6 bases). Deletions cut 1 base from V and 11 bases from J, with 11 bases between. This CDR3 has 13 amino acids. Looked up from germline, CDR1 is SEHNR and CDR2 is FQNEAQ (reference sequence). The DNA of the CDR3 is TGTGCCAGCAGCTTAGAGGGGCAGGGGAAACTGTTTTTT. Protein product: CASSLEGQGKLFF. The entire variable domain, with the rest obtained from reference TRBV7-9 and TRBJ1-4, is as follows: DTGVSQNPRHKITKRGQNVTFRCDPISEHNRLYWYRQTLGQGPEFLTYFQNEAQLEKSRLLSDRFSAERPKGSFSTLEIQRTEQGDSAMYLCASSLEGQGKLFFGSGTQLSVL.

The CDR3 DNA follows: TGTGCCAGTAGTCCGGACAGGGGGCGTCGGGAGCAGTACTTC. Its protein product is CASSPDRGRREQYF. The chain is built from TRBV19 and TRBJ2-7; 11 bases agree with TRBD1. This CDR3 comprises 14 residues. V lost 5 bases and J lost 7; bases outside the gene matches: 7. The germline gives CDR1 LNHDA, CDR2 SQIVND (reference sequence).